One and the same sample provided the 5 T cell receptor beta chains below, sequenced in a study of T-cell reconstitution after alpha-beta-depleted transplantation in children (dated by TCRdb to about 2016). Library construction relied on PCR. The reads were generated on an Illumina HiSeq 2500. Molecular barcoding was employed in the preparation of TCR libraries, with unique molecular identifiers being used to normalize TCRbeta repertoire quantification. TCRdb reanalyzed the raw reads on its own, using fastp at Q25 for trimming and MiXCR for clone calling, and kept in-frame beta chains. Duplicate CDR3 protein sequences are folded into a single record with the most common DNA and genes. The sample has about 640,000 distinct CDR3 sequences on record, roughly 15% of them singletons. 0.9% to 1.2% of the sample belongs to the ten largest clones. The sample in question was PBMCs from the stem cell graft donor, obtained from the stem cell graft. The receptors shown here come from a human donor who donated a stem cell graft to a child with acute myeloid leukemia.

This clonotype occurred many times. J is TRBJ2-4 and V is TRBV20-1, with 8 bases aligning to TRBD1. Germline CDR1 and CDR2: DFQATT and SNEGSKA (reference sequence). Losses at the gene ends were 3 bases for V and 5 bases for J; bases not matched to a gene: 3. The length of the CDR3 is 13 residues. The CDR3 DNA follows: TGCAGTGCTAGGGAGACAGGGGAAAACATTCAGTACTTC. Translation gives CSARETGENIQYF.

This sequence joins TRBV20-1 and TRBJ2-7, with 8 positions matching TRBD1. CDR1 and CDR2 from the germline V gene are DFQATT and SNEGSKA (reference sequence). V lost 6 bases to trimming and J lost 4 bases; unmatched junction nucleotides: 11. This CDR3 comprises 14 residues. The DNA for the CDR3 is TGCAGTGCCGGTAGCCGGGACAGGACGTACGAGCAGTACTTC. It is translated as CSAGSRDRTYEQYF.

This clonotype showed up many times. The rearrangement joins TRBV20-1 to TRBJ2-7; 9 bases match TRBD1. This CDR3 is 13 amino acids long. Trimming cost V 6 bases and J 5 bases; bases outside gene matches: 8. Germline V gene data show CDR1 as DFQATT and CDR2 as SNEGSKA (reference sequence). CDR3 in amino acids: CSAGTGIGNEQYV. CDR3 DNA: TGCAGTGCGGGGACAGGGATTGGGAACGAGCAGTACGTC.

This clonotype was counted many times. CDR3 in amino acids: CSARGVSSYEQYF. DNA for the CDR3: TGCAGTGCTAGGGGGGTTAGCTCCTACGAGCAGTACTTC. V is TRBV20-1 and J is TRBJ2-7; TRBD1 or TRBD2 may be the D gene (5 bases each). V was clipped by 3 bases and J by 0 bases, with 9 bases between them. Germline V gene sequence: CDR1 DFQATT, CDR2 SNEGSKA (reference sequence). This CDR3 is 13 amino acids long.

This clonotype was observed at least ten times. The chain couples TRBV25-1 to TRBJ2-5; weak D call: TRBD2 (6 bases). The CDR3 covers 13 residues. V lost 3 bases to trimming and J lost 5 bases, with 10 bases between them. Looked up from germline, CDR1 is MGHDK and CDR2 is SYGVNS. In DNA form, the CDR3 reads TGTGCCAGCAGTGAGGGGGGTTTCGAGACCCAGTACTTC. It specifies CASSEGGFETQYF.